The 3 T cell receptor beta chains below all came from one sample that was sequenced in a study of cytomegalovirus exposure and HLA in healthy donors. Use of 60 Vbeta and 13 Jbeta primers characterized the PCR. TCRdb's copy holds only in-frame clones and misses some; the assay was immunoSEQ multiplex PCR. Of around 150,000 clones detected, 80% appear once; the ten largest clones hold 6.3%. Material for sequencing was PBMCs. These receptors were taken from a male donor in good health and CMV-seropositive.

On this clone itself: Its ends do not fully match the called genes, so a read error is possible. The V gene is TRBV7-7, the J gene TRBJ2-1, with 7 nucleotides matching TRBD2. Germline loops: CDR1 SSHAT, CDR2 FNYEAQ (reference sequence). There are 15 residues in the CDR3. The chain's CDR3 is CASSLFLAAYNEQFF. The CDR3 region has the DNA TGTGCTAGCAGCTTATTCCTAGCGGCCTACAATGAGCAGTTCTTC. Variable domain in full (rest from reference TRBV7-7 and TRBJ2-1): GAGVSQSPRYKVTKRGQDVTLRCDPISSHATLYWYQQALGQGPEFLTYFNYEAQPDKSGLPSDRFSAERPEGSISTLTIQRTEQRDSAMYRCASSLFLAAYNEQFFGPGTRLTVL.

The genes are TRBV25-1 and TRBJ1-3; no definite D call. In germline, CDR1 is MGHDK, CDR2 SYGVNS. This CDR3 comprises 12 residues. Trimming shortened V by 8 bases and J by 2 bases, and 7 bases separated the two germline ends. CDR3 region: CASGQTGNTIYF. The CDR3 DNA is TGTGCCAGCGGGCAGACTGGAAACACCATATATTTT.

The CDR3 DNA is TGTGCCAGCAGCCGGGACAGGGGATATGGCTACACCTTC. Its protein product is CASSRDRGYGYTF. The chain carries TRBV6-5 and TRBJ1-2; 10 nucleotides match TRBD1. After removal of 6 bases from V and 5 bases from J, the junction contained 3 bases not matched to a gene. The germline gives CDR1 MNHEY, CDR2 SVGAGI. The CDR3 extends over 13 amino acids.